The 21 T cell receptor beta chains given below trace back to one sample, sequenced in a study of blood T cell repertoires in COVID-19 (dated by TCRdb to the early 2020s). The library was prepared using the immunoSEQ multiplex PCR assay. The source is immuneACCESS, and TCRdb retained only in-frame sequences with V and J called. Part of the clones is not carried over; for the studies checked, unresolved V genes explain less than half of this, and the remainder is unexplained. Recorded for this sample are approximately 670,000 clones; about nine tenths of them occurred a single time. More than 0.25% of the sample is taken by the ten largest. Sample: peripheral blood. The receptors were sampled from a woman in her late teens or twenties with acute or convalescent COVID-19.

The chain recombines TRBV10-2 with TRBJ2-1, with TRBD2 as a possible D gene (7 bases). V was clipped by 0 bases and J by 7 bases, with 16 bases between them. CDR3 length: 16 residues. Germline V gene lookup returns CDR1 WSHSY and CDR2 SAAADI. The CDR3 region is CASSESGGALGNEQFF. The CDR3, as DNA: TGCGCCAGCAGTGAGTCAGGGGGGGCCCTAGGAAATGAGCAGTTCTTC.

This chain connects TRBV7-9 to TRBJ1-4, with D unresolved. This CDR3 has 15 amino acids. Germline V gives CDR1 SEHNR, CDR2 FQNEAQ (reference sequence). The germline V and J ends were trimmed by 0 bases and 1 base, with 6 bases remaining between them. In nucleotides, the CDR3 is TGTGCCAGCAGCTTAGCTGCAGGAACTAATGAAAAACTGTTTTTT. Protein sequence: CASSLAAGTNEKLFF.

V usage is TRBV13 and J usage is TRBJ1-2; D is perhaps TRBD1 (6 bases). Germline V gene data show CDR1 as PRHDT and CDR2 as FYEKMQ (reference sequence). The germline V and J ends were trimmed by 5 bases and 0 bases, with 22 bases remaining between them. The CDR3 has 18 residues. The CDR3 DNA reads TGTGCCAGCAGCCCACAATGGACAGCGATCTTTTCTAACTATGGCTACACCTTC. It translates to CASSPQWTAIFSNYGYTF.

The gene calls are TRBV27 and TRBJ2-2; the D gene is possibly TRBD2 (6 bases). Germline V gene sequence: CDR1 MNHEY, CDR2 SMNVEV (reference sequence). The V end was cut by 7 bases, the J end by 12 bases, with 15 bases between. This CDR3 has 12 amino acids. The CDR3 loop reads CASKVLAPQLFF. CDR3 in DNA: TGTGCCAGCAAGGTCCTAGCGCCCCAGCTGTTTTTT.

V and J are TRBV9 and TRBJ2-1; maybe TRBD2 (6 bases). The CDR3 is 15 amino acids. The V end lost 3 bases, the J end lost 6 bases, and 16 bases lay between the germline ends. Germline V gives CDR1 SGDLS, CDR2 YYNGEE. The CDR3 sequence is CASSDSGTSSNEQFF. The CDR3 nucleotides read TGTGCCAGCAGCGATTCCGGGACTTCGTCCAATGAGCAGTTCTTC.

The V gene is TRBV11-3, the J gene TRBJ1-2, with a weak D call TRBD1 (6 bases). The CDR3 runs to 13 residues. Trimming took off 5 bases at V and 5 bases at J, with 12 bases between the two ends. Germline CDR1 SGHNT, CDR2 YENEEA. This chain's CDR3 is CASSLQGGYGYTF. As DNA, the CDR3 is TGTGCCAGCAGCCTACAGGGAGGGTATGGCTACACCTTC.

The chain joins TRBV15 to TRBJ1-6, with D tentatively TRBD1 (5 bases). V lost 5 bases and J lost 10, with 18 bases in between. The CDR3 has 15 amino acids. The V gene's germline CDR1 is LNHNV and CDR2 YYDKDF (reference sequence). CDR3 DNA sequence: TGTGCCACCAGCTTATTAGTACCGGAGGGGTCACCCCTCCACTTT. The encoded protein is CATSLLVPEGSPLHF.

DNA of the CDR3: TGTGCCAGCAGCTTGGGGACAGGGGCCGGGGATACGCAGTATTTT. Translated: CASSLGTGAGDTQYF. The chain recombines TRBV5-8 with TRBJ2-3, with 9 nucleotides matching TRBD1. V lost 0 bases and J lost 6; bases outside the gene matches: 5. Germline V lookup: CDR1 SGHTS, CDR2 YDEGEE. The length of the CDR3 is 15 residues.

The chain uses TRBV29-1 and TRBJ1-2; unclear D gene. Germline CDR1 reads SQVTM; CDR2 reads ANQGSEA. V was trimmed by 3 bases and J by 6 bases, leaving 5 bases between them. The CDR3 has 10 residues. CDR3 in DNA: TGCAGCGTTGAGAGGGATGGCTACACCTTC. Amino acid sequence: CSVERDGYTF.

Only one count was recorded for this clone. This chain links TRBV12-3 or TRBV12-4 with TRBJ1-1; D remains unclear. Trimming removed 3 bases from V and 11 bases from J, with 16 bases in between. The CDR3 spans 13 residues. The chain's CDR3 is CASSFGLTGEAFF. Here the CDR3 DNA reads TGTGCCAGCAGTTTCGGACTGACCGGTGAGGCTTTCTTT.

This chain connects TRBV30 to TRBJ2-3; TRBD1 aligns across 9 bases. CDR1 GTSNPN and CDR2 SVGIG come from the germline V gene (reference sequence). The CDR3 length is 15 residues. V trimming: 1 base; J trimming: 9 bases; junction bases outside the gene matches: 11. This CDR3 reads CAWSGVSGGQGTQYF. The CDR3 DNA follows: TGTGCCTGGAGTGGGGTTAGCGGAGGACAGGGGACGCAGTATTTT.

This clone was recorded a few times. V and J are TRBV5-8 and TRBJ2-7; D is perhaps TRBD1 (6 bases). The CDR3 extends over 15 amino acids. Germline assignment: CDR1 SGHTS and CDR2 YDEGEE. Trimming took off 4 bases at V and 3 bases at J, with 17 bases between the two ends. In DNA form, the CDR3 reads TGTGCCAGCAGCCCTGACAGGCCTAAACGCTACGAGCAGTACTTC. Protein: CASSPDRPKRYEQYF.

CDR3 coding DNA: TGTGCCAGCAGCTTGGGGGGACAGGGAGGCTATGGCTACACCTTC. Amino acids: CASSLGGQGGYGYTF. V and J are TRBV13 and TRBJ1-2; the match to TRBD1 covers 9 bases. Germline V gene data show CDR1 as PRHDT and CDR2 as FYEKMQ (reference sequence). CDR3 size: 15 residues. Trimming at V came to 3 bases and at J to 4 bases, leaving 6 bases not matched to a gene.

The chain has TRBV11-2 and TRBJ1-2; no firm D call. V was pared by 3 bases and J by 2 bases, with 7 bases between. This CDR3 region has 13 residues. Germline loops: CDR1 SGHAT, CDR2 FQNNGV. The CDR3 protein is CASSFAANYGYTF. CDR3 nucleotides: TGTGCCAGCAGCTTTGCGGCAAACTATGGCTACACCTTC. The whole variable domain, remainder taken from reference TRBV11-2 and TRBJ1-2, is EAGVAQSPRYKIIEKRQSVAFWCNPISGHATLYWYQQILGQGPKLLIQFQNNGVVDDSQLPKDRFSAERLKGVDSTLKIQPAKLEDSAVYLCASSFAANYGYTFGSGTRLTVV.

The J gene is TRBJ1-1, the V gene TRBV15; D is undetermined. The V end lost 0 bases, the J end lost 4 bases, and 9 bases lay between the germline ends. This CDR3 is 14 amino acids long. Germline V gene lookup returns CDR1 LNHNV and CDR2 YYDKDF (reference sequence). The CDR3 protein is CATSRDLVATEAFF. The DNA for the CDR3 is TGTGCCACCAGCAGAGATCTAGTAGCCACTGAAGCTTTCTTT. The full variable domain, with the rest looked up from reference TRBV15 and TRBJ1-1, is DAMVIQNPRYQVTQFGKPVTLSCSQTLNHNVMYWYQQKSSQAPKLLFHYYDKDFNNEADTPDNFQSRRPNTSFCFLDIRSPGLGDTAMYLCATSRDLVATEAFFGQGTRLTVV.

In its sample, this clone was seen once. The chain recombines TRBV5-1 with TRBJ1-2, with D possibly matching TRBD1 (6 bases). Germline V lookup: CDR1 SGHRS, CDR2 YFSETQ. The CDR3 has 13 amino acids. V shed 3 bases and J shed 7 bases, with 13 bases lying between them. The DNA of the CDR3 is TGCGCCAGCAGCTCACAGGGTGAGGGTGGCTACACCTTC. As protein: CASSSQGEGGYTF.

The chain couples TRBV28 to TRBJ1-4; the match to TRBD1 covers 9 bases. J was trimmed by 4 bases and V by 5 bases; bases with no gene match: 8. This CDR3 is built from 16 residues. Germline CDR1 reads MDHEN; CDR2 reads SYDVKM. The CDR3 region is CASSGNTGGVNEKLFF. The CDR3 DNA reads as TGTGCCAGCAGTGGGAATACAGGGGGCGTTAATGAAAAACTGTTTTTT.

J is TRBJ1-2 and V is TRBV4-1, with TRBD1 as a possible D gene (6 bases). The V gene lost 0 bases and the J gene lost 5 bases, with 13 bases spanning the gap. There are 15 residues in the CDR3. From germline, CDR1 is MGHRA and CDR2 YSYEKL. CDR3 DNA sequence: TGCGCCAGCAGCCAAGATCGGGGGGCGATATATGGCTACACCTTC. This translates into CASSQDRGAIYGYTF.

This clone was observed a handful of times. The chain combines TRBV21-1 with TRBJ2-7; the table calls TRBD1, which could not be checked here. TRBV21-1 is recorded as a pseudogene. The CDR3 extends over 14 amino acids. This CDR3 reads CASSKINRDTAQYF. The CDR3 nucleotides read TGTGCCAGCAGCAAAATAAACAGGGATACAGCACAGTACTTC.

Here the CDR3 reads CASSLSLPVNSYNEQFF. The CDR3 coding sequence is TGTGCCAGCAGTTTATCCCTCCCAGTGAACTCCTACAATGAGCAGTTCTTC. The chain has TRBV28 and TRBJ2-1; D is unclear. Trimming pared 1 base from V and 0 bases from J, leaving 13 bases between. CDR3 size: 17 residues. Germline V gene data show CDR1 as MDHEN and CDR2 as SYDVKM.

The rearrangement uses TRBV3-1 (or the pseudogene TRBV3-2) and TRBJ1-1, with a weak D call TRBD1 (5 bases). Trimming left V 2 bases short and J 11 bases short, with 12 bases between. CDR3 length: 12 amino acids. Germline CDR1 and CDR2: LGHDT and YNNKEL (reference sequence). The CDR3 DNA is TGTGCCAGCAGCCAAACTCAGGGTTTGGCTTTCTTT. The encoded protein is CASSQTQGLAFF.